Shown below are 9 T cell receptor beta chains from a single sample sequenced in a study of blood T cell repertoires in COVID-19. Libraries were prepared by immunoSEQ multiplex PCR; TCRdb keeps only in-frame clonotypes and omits some of them. This table has approximately 130,000 clones, about 75% appearing once. The sequencing input was peripheral blood. These receptors all stem from an elderly man with acute or convalescent COVID-19.

J is TRBJ1-2 and V is TRBV19; TRBD1 matches at 8 bases. Germline V gene lookup returns CDR1 LNHDA and CDR2 SQIVND (reference sequence). V was pared by 5 bases and J by 7 bases, with 6 bases of the junction left unmatched. The CDR3 extends over 13 amino acids. The CDR3 DNA sequence: TGTGCCAGTAGTGTTGACAGGGGATTTGGCTACACCTTC. This codes for CASSVDRGFGYTF.

The chain employs TRBV5-1 and TRBJ2-7, with 7 nucleotides matching TRBD1. This CDR3 is 14 amino acids long. J was trimmed by 2 bases and V by 3 bases; bases with no gene match: 5. Per the germline V gene, CDR1 is SGHRS and CDR2 is YFSETQ. CDR3 DNA: TGCGCCAGCAGCTGGTGGGACAGAACCTACGAGCAGTACTTC. This translates into CASSWWDRTYEQYF.

The chain links TRBV10-1 to TRBJ1-1; 9 bases map to TRBD1. Germline lookup yields CDR1 WNHNN and CDR2 SYGVQD (reference sequence). The CDR3 spans 15 residues. V shed 5 bases and J 5 bases; nucleotides not matched to a gene: 9. CDR3 protein: CASSLQGARYTEAFF. As DNA, the CDR3 is TGCGCCAGCAGTTTACAGGGGGCAAGGTATACTGAAGCTTTCTTT.

This rearrangement joins TRBV3-1 (or the pseudogene TRBV3-2) to TRBJ1-4; 8 nucleotides match TRBD1. CDR3 length: 15 amino acids. V lost 4 bases to trimming and J lost 3 bases; unmatched junction nucleotides: 4. Germline-derived CDR1 and CDR2 are LGHDT and YNNKEL (reference sequence). The CDR3 region has the DNA TGTGCCAGCAGCCCCAGGGGGCGTGCTAATGAAAAACTGTTTTTT. Its protein product is CASSPRGRANEKLFF.

The V call is TRBV2, the J call TRBJ1-1; TRBD1 agrees at 8 bases. From germline, CDR1 is SNHLY and CDR2 FYNNEI. V was pared by 4 bases and J by 3 bases, with 13 bases of the junction left unmatched. CDR3 length: 17 amino acids. CDR3: CASSGDRLARLDTEAFF. The CDR3 nucleotides are TGTGCCAGCAGTGGGGACAGGTTGGCGAGATTGGACACTGAAGCTTTCTTT.

This clone was seen a handful of times. Its ends do not fully match the called genes, so a read error is possible. V is TRBV5-1 and J is TRBJ2-5; tentative D call: TRBD2 (6 bases). CDR1 is SGHRS, CDR2 YFSETQ, per germline. The CDR3 runs to 13 residues. The CDR3 sequence is CASRLEGLETQYF. Here the CDR3 DNA reads TGCGCCAGCAGATTGGAGGGGTTGGAGACCCAGTACTTC.

The chain joins TRBV7-9 to TRBJ1-1; unclear D gene. This CDR3 spans 15 amino acids. Germline V lookup: CDR1 SEHNR, CDR2 FQNEAQ (reference sequence). V was clipped by 0 bases and J by 0 bases, with 8 bases between them. CDR3 in amino acids: CASSLASGMNTEAFF. The CDR3 nucleotides are TGTGCCAGCAGCTTAGCTTCGGGTATGAACACTGAAGCTTTCTTT.

The chain recombines TRBV6-5 with TRBJ2-7; 7 nucleotides match TRBD2. The trim removed 8 bases at V and 7 bases at J, leaving 14 bases unmatched. Germline V lookup: CDR1 MNHEY, CDR2 SVGAGI. The CDR3 is made up of 14 amino acids. Here the CDR3 reads CASWQREGSREQYF. In nucleotides, the CDR3 is TGTGCCAGCTGGCAGCGGGAAGGGTCAAGGGAGCAGTACTTC.

This clone was counted a single time. The chain employs TRBV12-3 or TRBV12-4 and TRBJ1-1; no definite D call. V was trimmed by 3 bases and J by 8 bases, leaving 10 bases between them. The length of the CDR3 is 12 residues. CDR3 nucleotide sequence: TGTGCCAGCAGTTTTGGAGGGAAAGAAGCTTTCTTT. Translating gives CASSFGGKEAFF.